A selection of T cell receptor beta chains follows, all from one sample in a study of spatial heterogeneity in lung cancer. TCRdb re-called the 5' RACE reads through MiXCR, storing one row per CDR3 protein. The sample carries about 48,000 distinct CDR3 sequences, roughly 5.2% recorded once. Sequenced material: PBMCs, taken at surgery. The source of these receptors is a male donor with early-stage non-small cell lung cancer. CDR3s include the opening cysteine and the closing phenylalanine or tryptophan. The D gene is left open where the match is weak. Clone size is given for some rows only: seen once, a few or many times, or a class if the clone is expanded.

len	v_gene	d_gene	j_gene	abundance	CDR3aa	CDR3nt
14	TRBV18	-	TRBJ2-2	many	CASSPDTYTGELFF	TGTGCCAGCTCACCGGACACTTACACCGGGGAGCTGTTTTTT
13	TRBV28	-	TRBJ1-5	many	CASSPLINQPQHF	TGTGCCAGCAGCCCCCTGATCAATCAGCCCCAGCATTTT
17	TRBV3-2	-	TRBJ2-1	few	CASSPRSHGPPDNEQFF	TGTGCCAGCAGCCCCCGCTCACACGGGCCCCCTGACAATGAGCAGTTCTTC
15	TRBV4-3	TRBD1	TRBJ2-3	many	CASSQDDRGRDTQYF	TGCGCCAGCAGCCAAGATGACAGGGGGAGAGATACGCAGTATTTT
14	TRBV2	TRBD1	TRBJ2-3	many	CASSEDRGQDTQYF	TGTGCCAGCAGTGAGGACAGGGGCCAAGATACGCAGTATTTT
15	TRBV29-1	TRBD1	TRBJ2-1	many	CSVVVAQGANNEQFF	TGCAGCGTTGTTGTGGCACAGGGGGCGAACAATGAGCAGTTCTTC
13	TRBV27	-	TRBJ2-3	many	CASSFNRRGDPYF	TGTGCCAGCAGTTTTAACCGCAGGGGTGACCCTTATTTT
14	TRBV7-9	TRBD2	TRBJ2-7	many	CASSLNGLAYEQYF	TGTGCCAGCAGCTTAAACGGACTAGCATACGAGCAGTACTTC
13	TRBV20-1	-	TRBJ1-6	many	CSARGHYNSPLHF	TGCAGTGCTAGGGGACACTATAATTCACCCCTCCACTTT
18	TRBV7-9	TRBD1	TRBJ2-2	many	CASSSPGQGAGNTGELFF	TGTGCCAGCAGTTCCCCCGGACAGGGGGCTGGTAACACCGGGGAGCTGTTTTTT
11	TRBV6-1	-	TRBJ1-2	many	CASSAGYGYTF	TGTGCCAGCTCAGCGGGCTATGGCTACACCTTC
13	TRBV20-1	TRBD1	TRBJ1-1	many	CSARDRTNTEAFF	TGCAGTGCCAGGGACAGAACCAACACTGAAGCTTTCTTT
15	TRBV20-1	TRBD1	TRBJ2-1	many	CSARTGGGDDDEQFF	TGCAGTGCAAGGACAGGGGGCGGTGATGACGATGAGCAGTTCTTC
14	TRBV12-3/TRBV12-4	TRBD1	TRBJ1-5	-	CASTQGGVGQPQHF	TGTGCCAGCACCCAGGGGGGAGTTGGACAGCCCCAGCATTTT
14	TRBV29-1	-	TRBJ2-6	many	CSVDSGAGANVLTF	TGCAGCGTTGACTCAGGGGCTGGGGCCAACGTCCTGACTTTC
12	TRBV9	-	TRBJ2-3	many	CASSVAGDTQYF	TGTGCCAGCAGCGTAGCGGGAGATACGCAGTATTTT
12	TRBV28	-	TRBJ2-7	-	CASSLRPREQYF	TGTGCCAGCAGTTTACGGCCGAGAGAGCAGTACTTC
17	TRBV27	-	TRBJ2-3	many	CASSLQAAAASTDTQYF	TGTGCCAGCAGTTTACAGGCCGCTGCGGCTAGCACAGATACGCAGTATTTT
17	TRBV13	TRBD2	TRBJ2-3	-	CASSSRLAGGGTDTQYF	TGTGCCAGCAGCTCCAGACTAGCTGGAGGTGGGACAGATACGCAGTATTTT
14	TRBV3-1	-	TRBJ1-1	many	CASSDRGRNTEAFF	TGTGCCAGCAGTGATAGGGGAAGGAACACTGAAGCTTTCTTT
16	TRBV27	-	TRBJ2-7	many	CASTQSPNGPYYEQYF	TGTGCCAGCACACAGTCCCCCAACGGACCGTACTACGAGCAGTACTTC
14	TRBV2	TRBD2	TRBJ2-1	many	CSDQRGLADNEQFF	TGTTCGGATCAACGGGGACTAGCGGACAATGAGCAGTTCTTC
14	TRBV4-1	TRBD2	TRBJ2-4	many	CASSQAGGENIQYF	TGCGCCAGCAGCCAAGCGGGAGGGGAAAACATTCAGTACTTC
19	TRBV7-2	TRBD2	TRBJ2-5	few	CASSLARHTSGRPQETQYF	TGTGCCAGCAGCTTAGCAAGGCATACTAGCGGGAGACCGCAAGAGACCCAGTACTTC
14	TRBV24-1	-	TRBJ2-2	many	CATSDLAGAGELFF	TGTGCCACCAGTGATTTGGCAGGGGCCGGGGAGCTGTTTTTT
15	TRBV28	-	TRBJ1-2	many	CASSKGDRANYGYTF	TGTGCCAGCAGTAAAGGCGACAGAGCTAACTATGGCTACACCTTC
15	TRBV20-1	TRBD2	TRBJ2-3	few	CSARGSSGGTDTQYF	TGCAGTGCTAGAGGCAGCTCGGGAGGAACAGATACGCAGTATTTT